This T cell receptor (beta chain) was sequenced during a study of long-term antiretroviral therapy in people with HIV (dated by TCRdb to the early 2020s). Broadly, across the study: Collection of the earliest samples took place about a decade ahead of the 2015 WHO recommendation for immediate ART, at a time when ART was typically delayed until CD4 counts fell. A retrospective serial study tested whether ART initiation and durable HIV suppression were associated with changes in peripheral blood TRB repertoire composition and diversity. The cohort contributed about 190 cryopreserved PBMC samples from 25 to 35 adults with confirmed HIV infection, collected serially over a mean of approximately six years (range 1-12). Among the approximately 32 participants with HIV, roughly eleven were female. Test extractions of a monoclonal T-cell line alongside approximately 34 polyclonal samples showed no cross-contamination during QIAcube processing. Study-wide conclusions, independent of this receptor: Owing to limited PBMC availability, only the TCR beta chain was sequenced, without alpha chain pairing. Because cell numbers in pre-ART samples were limited, unsorted PBMC were profiled instead of sorted CD4+ and CD8+ T cells. CDR3 length ranges in HIV repertoires were narrower than in controls, and network structure suggested an antigen-experienced repertoire with only a slight naive shift after ART. Expanded TRB clones identified before ART initiation dominated the repertoire across all time points, though the dominance fluctuated and decreased in many PLHIV after ART. The samples were dated from the mid-2000s to the late 2010s, and the ART regimens that were used may be less effective than current ART regimens. Inferences about post-ART repertoire changes are limited because no data were available on ART adherence, viral resistance or therapy changes. Starting ART was linked to a significant rise in TRB diversity, yet even with long-term ART the diversity remained significantly lower than in transplant donor controls.

A distance of 12 bases separates the germline ends of V and J, which lose 0 bases and 4 bases respectively. From a lookup of the germline V gene, CDR1 and CDR2 are MNHNS and SASEGT. There are 16 amino acids in the CDR3, from cysteine to phenylalanine inclusive. The DNA shown is the 48-base CDR3, in frame from base 1. Participants were included only if at least one PBMC sample before ART initiation and at least two post-ART samples were available. Treatment was received in the United States of America by all participants with HIV. Before DNA extraction, cryopreserved samples containing about 0.9-11 million PBMC were thawed and washed. At the time of the earliest PBMC sample for each participant with HIV, ages ranged from roughly 20 to 54 years. Each participant contributed PBMC samples from 1-4 timepoints before ART initiation and 2-8 timepoints after ART initiation, with a median of 7 samples. Serial HIV viral load, CD4+ T-cell count, ART history and demographic data were obtained for every participant. Using a Qiagen kit on a QIAcube, genomic DNA was extracted from unsorted PBMC, with samples processed in batches of 12.

The immunoSEQ hsTCRB v3.0 assay was used at survey level resolution to sequence the TRB variable region. The targeted TRB sequencing depth was roughly 35,000-50,000 T-cell genomes per sample. An Illumina MiSeq with a v3 150-cycle kit was used to sequence the pooled TRB libraries. The source study handled its data this way. Analysis of repertoires was carried out in R inside a reproducible Nextflow workflow spanning QC, data transformation and analysis. LymphoSeq2, an R package for AIRR-Seq data exploration, was used to implement custom analyses. A few samples yielding fewer than 5000 total TRB sequences were excluded, leaving approximately 190 analyzed HIV repertoires. Of the roughly 180 retained HIV repertoires, about 60 were collected before and around 130 after ART initiation. Repertoires were downsampled to 5000 TRB nucleotide sequences, and summary statistics were averaged over 100 downsampling iterations. TRB sequences were retained for analysis only if CDR3 regions of at least seven amino acids were present. Diversity was assessed using a clonality score derived from Shannon entropy and using the Gini coefficient. In the repertoire networks, any two of the top 5000 CDR3 amino acid sequences were linked whenever the two sequences differed by an edit distance of one. Antigen specificity groups and MHC restriction were predicted for TRB CDR3 amino acid sequences with GLIPH2. To flag known CMV, EBV, HIV or tissue antigen associations, CDR3 amino acid sequences were matched against VDJdb and McPAS-TCR. Pre-ART, post-ART and control groups were compared with Wilcoxon signed-rank tests and Holm-Bonferroni correction. The table comes from immuneACCESS by way of TCRdb, which keeps in-frame sequences with V and J called. Part of the clones is missing from these tables; in studies checked, under half for an unresolved V gene and the rest for unknown reasons. From that table come the V and J calls and clone size; the DNA was used to work out D and trimming. The table for this sample lists more than 15,000 clones; about 80% of them were counted only once. The top ten clonotypes cover about 9.3% of the sample.

This clone was detected a few times. No antigen is known for it. Base qualities are not at hand, and no much larger clone is one base apart. The receptor was isolated from a middle-aged man with HIV. The sequenced sample was unsorted PBMCs, obtained 0.3 years before starting antiretroviral therapy. The chain is made from TRBV6-1 and TRBJ2-2; the D gene lacks a confident call. CDR3 region: CASSEALLHFTGELFF. The DNA reads TGTGCCAGCAGTGAAGCGCTTCTACACTTCACCGGGGAGCTGTTTTTT.